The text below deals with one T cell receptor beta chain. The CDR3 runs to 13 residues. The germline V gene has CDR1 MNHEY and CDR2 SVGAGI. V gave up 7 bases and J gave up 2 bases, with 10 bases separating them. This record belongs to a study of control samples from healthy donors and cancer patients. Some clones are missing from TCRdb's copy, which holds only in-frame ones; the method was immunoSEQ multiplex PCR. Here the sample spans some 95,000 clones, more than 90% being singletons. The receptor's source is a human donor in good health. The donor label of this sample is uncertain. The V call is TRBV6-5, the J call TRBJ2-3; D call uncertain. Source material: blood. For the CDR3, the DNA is TGTGCCAGCACGGGCCCTATCACAGATACGCAGTATTTT. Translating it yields CASTGPITDTQYF.